The clone carrying this TCR beta chain was picked up one time. As yet, its antigen is unknown. This sample stems from a study of Ad26.COV2.S vaccination and SARS-CoV-2 variants. Study-level information: Recipients of Ad26.COV2.S got it intramuscularly, once or twice 56 days apart.

Notes on the study in general: Non-spike TCR breadth did not differ much between vaccine and placebo recipients.

Using immunoSEQ multiplex PCR, the repertoire was profiled, and TCRdb retains in-frame clones only, with some absent. The sample holds some 480,000 clones, 70% to 90% seen once. In germline, CDR1 is SQVTM, CDR2 ANQGSEA. The J segment lost 6 bases and the V segment lost 7 bases, leaving 6 bases of the junction unmatched. The CDR3 length is 13 residues. Noted treatment: roughly 18 received Ad26.COV2.S at low or high dose, single or two shots; roughly five received placebo; per-sample allocation not given. Each sample was drawn 63 days after the first injection (of vaccine or placebo). Adults aged 18-55 years in Boston included the donor. Ad26 vector vaccine expressed Wuhan-strain SARS-CoV-2 spike.

This clonotype was sampled from a person aged 18-60 years who received the Ad26.COV2.S COVID-19 vaccine or a placebo. This sequence joins TRBV29-1 and TRBJ2-3; 11 bases line up with TRBD2. This sample comprised peripheral blood, obtained in a trial of Ad26.COV2.S vaccine versus placebo. The CDR3 reads CSELAGGSDTQYF. CDR3 sequence (DNA): TGCAGCGAGCTAGCGGGAGGCAGTGATACGCAGTATTTT.